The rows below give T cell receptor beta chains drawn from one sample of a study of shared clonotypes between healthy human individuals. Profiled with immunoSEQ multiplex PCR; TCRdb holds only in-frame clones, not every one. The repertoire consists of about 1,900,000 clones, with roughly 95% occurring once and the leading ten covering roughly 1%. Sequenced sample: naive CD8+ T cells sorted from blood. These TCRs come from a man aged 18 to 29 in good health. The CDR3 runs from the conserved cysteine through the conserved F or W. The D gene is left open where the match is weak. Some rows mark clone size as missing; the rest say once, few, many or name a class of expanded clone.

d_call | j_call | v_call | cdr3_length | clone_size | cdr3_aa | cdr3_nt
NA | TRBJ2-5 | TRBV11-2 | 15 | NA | CASSSPSGGPETQYF | TGTGCCAGCAGCTCGCCGAGCGGAGGTCCGGAGACCCAGTACTTC
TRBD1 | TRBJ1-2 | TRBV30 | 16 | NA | CAWSDGDRGALVGYTF | TGTGCCTGGAGTGATGGAGACAGGGGCGCCTTAGTGGGCTACACCTTC
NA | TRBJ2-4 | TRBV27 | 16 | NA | CASSWGLGVAKNIQYF | TGTGCCAGCAGTTGGGGTCTCGGGGTAGCCAAAAACATTCAGTACTTC
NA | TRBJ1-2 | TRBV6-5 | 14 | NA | CASSYREGSYGYTF | TGTGCCAGCAGTTATCGTGAAGGGAGCTATGGCTACACCTTC
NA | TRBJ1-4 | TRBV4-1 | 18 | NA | CASSQVLWGEGLDEKLFF | TGCGCCAGCAGCCAAGTATTATGGGGGGAAGGGTTAGATGAAAAACTGTTTTTT
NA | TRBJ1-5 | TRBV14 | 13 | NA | CASSQMGNQPQHF | TGTGCCAGCAGTCAGATGGGCAATCAGCCCCAGCATTTT
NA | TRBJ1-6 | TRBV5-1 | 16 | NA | CASIIGQFFYNSPLHF | TGCGCCAGCATCATCGGACAGTTTTTCTATAATTCACCCCTCCACTTT
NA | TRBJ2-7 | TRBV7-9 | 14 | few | CASSPSGAGYEQYF | TGTGCCAGCAGCCCGTCAGGAGCAGGCTACGAGCAGTACTTC
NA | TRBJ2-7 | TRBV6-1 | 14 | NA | CASSDYGPLYEQYF | TGTGCCAGCAGTGACTACGGTCCCCTCTACGAGCAGTACTTC
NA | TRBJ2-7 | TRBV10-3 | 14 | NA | CAISGDKPSYEQYF | TGTGCCATCAGTGGGGACAAGCCCTCCTACGAGCAGTACTTC
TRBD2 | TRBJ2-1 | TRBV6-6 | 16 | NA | CASSSTSGSAYNEQFF | TGTGCCAGCAGTTCGACTAGCGGGAGCGCGTACAATGAGCAGTTCTTC
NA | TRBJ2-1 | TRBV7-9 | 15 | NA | CASSSLASPQEEQFF | TGTGCCAGCAGCTCTCTAGCCTCCCCCCAGGAAGAGCAGTTCTTC
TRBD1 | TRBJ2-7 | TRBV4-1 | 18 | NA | CASSQVGGTGASSYEQYF | TGCGCCAGCAGCCAAGTAGGGGGTACAGGGGCGAGCTCCTACGAGCAGTACTTC
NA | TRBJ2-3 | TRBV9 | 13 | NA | CASSVVMADTQYF | TGTGCCAGCAGCGTAGTGATGGCGGATACGCAGTATTTT
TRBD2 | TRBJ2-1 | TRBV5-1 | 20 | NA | CASSPGDGGLAGGDANEQFF | TGCGCCAGCAGCCCCGGCGACGGGGGACTAGCGGGGGGAGATGCGAATGAGCAGTTCTTC
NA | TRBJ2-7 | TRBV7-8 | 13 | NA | CASRTDGPYEQYF | TGTGCCAGCAGGACGGACGGACCCTACGAGCAGTACTTC
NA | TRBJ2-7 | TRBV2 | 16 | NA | CASSEWVETVAYEQYF | TGTGCCAGCAGTGAATGGGTGGAGACAGTTGCCTACGAGCAGTACTTC
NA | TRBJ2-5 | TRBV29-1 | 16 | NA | CSVEMAGPQYQETQYF | TGCAGCGTTGAGATGGCGGGCCCTCAGTACCAAGAGACCCAGTACTTC
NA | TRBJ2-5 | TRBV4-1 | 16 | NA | CASSQEPGDFQETQYF | TGCGCCAGCAGCCAAGAACCGGGGGACTTCCAAGAGACCCAGTACTTC
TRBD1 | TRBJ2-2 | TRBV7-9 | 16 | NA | CASSGRQGVDTGELFF | TGTGCCAGCAGCGGCCGACAGGGGGTAGACACCGGGGAGCTGTTTTTT
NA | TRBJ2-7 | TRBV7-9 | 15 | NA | CASSAPGHQPYEQYF | TGTGCCAGCAGCGCACCGGGACACCAACCCTACGAGCAGTACTTC
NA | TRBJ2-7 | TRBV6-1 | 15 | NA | CASSEGGTVFYEQYF | TGTGCCAGCAGTGAAGGGGGGACGGTGTTCTACGAGCAGTACTTC
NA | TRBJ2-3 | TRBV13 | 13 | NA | CASSPFGTDTQYF | TGTGCCAGCAGCCCTTTTGGCACAGATACGCAGTATTTT
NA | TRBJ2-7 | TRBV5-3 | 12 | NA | CARSHQGYEQYF | TGTGCCAGAAGCCACCAGGGGTACGAGCAGTACTTC
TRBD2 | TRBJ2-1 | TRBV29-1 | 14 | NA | CSVEGLAGGNEQFF | TGCAGCGTTGAAGGACTAGCGGGAGGCAATGAGCAGTTCTTC
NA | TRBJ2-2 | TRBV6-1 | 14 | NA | CASSEEGFPGELFF | TGTGCCAGCAGTGAAGAGGGTTTTCCCGGGGAGCTGTTTTTT
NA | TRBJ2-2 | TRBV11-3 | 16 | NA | CASSRAHGGPYGELFF | TGTGCCAGCAGCCGAGCCCACGGGGGCCCTTACGGGGAGCTGTTTTTT
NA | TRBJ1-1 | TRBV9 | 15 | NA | CASSPWTRGDTEAFF | TGTGCCAGCAGCCCCTGGACAAGGGGGGACACTGAAGCTTTCTTT
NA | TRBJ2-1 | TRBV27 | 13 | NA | CASRDLDDNEQFF | TGTGCCAGCAGGGACCTGGACGACAATGAGCAGTTCTTC
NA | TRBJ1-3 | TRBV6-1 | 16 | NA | CASSEWTADSGNTIYF | TGTGCCAGCAGTGAATGGACAGCGGACTCTGGAAACACCATATATTTT
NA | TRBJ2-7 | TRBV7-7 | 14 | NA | CASSLTVYSYEQYF | TGTGCTAGCAGCTTGACAGTTTACTCCTACGAGCAGTACTTC
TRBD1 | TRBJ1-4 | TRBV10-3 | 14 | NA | CAISAGQGFEKLFF | TGTGCCATCAGTGCGGGACAGGGGTTTGAAAAACTGTTTTTT
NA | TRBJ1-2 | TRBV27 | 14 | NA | CASSLSGDRQGYTF | TGTGCCAGCAGTTTATCTGGGGATCGACAAGGCTACACCTTC
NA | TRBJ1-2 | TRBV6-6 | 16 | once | CASSYSEGREAYGYTF | TGTGCCAGCAGTTACTCGGAAGGGAGAGAGGCCTATGGCTACACCTTC
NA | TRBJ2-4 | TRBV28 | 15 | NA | CASSLRGLTKNIQYF | TGTGCCAGCAGTTTAAGAGGGCTAACCAAAAACATTCAGTACTTC
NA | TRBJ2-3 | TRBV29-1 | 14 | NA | CSGGSIWGTDTQYF | TGCAGCGGGGGGTCGATTTGGGGCACAGATACGCAGTATTTT
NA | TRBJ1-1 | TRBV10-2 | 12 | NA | CATGGFGTEAFF | TGCGCCACCGGGGGGTTTGGCACTGAAGCTTTCTTT
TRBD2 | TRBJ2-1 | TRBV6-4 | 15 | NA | CASSPRLAGGHEQFF | TGTGCCAGCAGCCCTAGACTAGCGGGAGGGCATGAGCAGTTCTTC
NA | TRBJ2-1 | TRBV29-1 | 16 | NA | CSVEFWADTKYNEQFF | TGCAGCGTGGAATTCTGGGCGGATACTAAATACAATGAGCAGTTCTTC
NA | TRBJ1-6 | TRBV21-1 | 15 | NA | CASSAQGAENSPLHF | TGTGCCAGCAGCGCACAGGGGGCCGAGAATTCACCCCTCCACTTT
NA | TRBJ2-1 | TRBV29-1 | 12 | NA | CSTNYRDNEQFF | TGCAGCACAAACTACAGGGATAATGAGCAGTTCTTC
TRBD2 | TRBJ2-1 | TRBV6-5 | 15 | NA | CASSLLAGSYNEQFF | TGTGCCAGCAGTCTACTAGCGGGATCCTACAATGAGCAGTTCTTC
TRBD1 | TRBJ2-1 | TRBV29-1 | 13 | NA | CSVEGQGGNEQFF | TGCAGCGTGGAGGGACAGGGGGGCAATGAGCAGTTCTTC
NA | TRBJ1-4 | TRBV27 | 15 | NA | CASSLGAGTNEKLFF | TGTGCCAGCAGTTTGGGGGCAGGAACTAATGAAAAACTGTTTTTT
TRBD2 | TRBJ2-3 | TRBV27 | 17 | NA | CASTWTSGQTSTDTQYF | TGTGCCAGCACGTGGACTAGCGGTCAGACGTCTACAGATACGCAGTATTTT
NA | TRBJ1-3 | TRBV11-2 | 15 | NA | CASSGLQGSGNTIYF | TGTGCCAGCAGCGGGCTGCAGGGATCTGGAAACACCATATATTTT
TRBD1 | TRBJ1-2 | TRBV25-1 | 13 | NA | CASGGQGGYGYTF | TGTGCCAGCGGGGGACAGGGAGGCTATGGCTACACCTTC
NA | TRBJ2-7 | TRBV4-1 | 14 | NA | CASSQVTGLYEQYF | TGCGCCAGCAGCCAAGTTACAGGTTTATACGAGCAGTACTTC